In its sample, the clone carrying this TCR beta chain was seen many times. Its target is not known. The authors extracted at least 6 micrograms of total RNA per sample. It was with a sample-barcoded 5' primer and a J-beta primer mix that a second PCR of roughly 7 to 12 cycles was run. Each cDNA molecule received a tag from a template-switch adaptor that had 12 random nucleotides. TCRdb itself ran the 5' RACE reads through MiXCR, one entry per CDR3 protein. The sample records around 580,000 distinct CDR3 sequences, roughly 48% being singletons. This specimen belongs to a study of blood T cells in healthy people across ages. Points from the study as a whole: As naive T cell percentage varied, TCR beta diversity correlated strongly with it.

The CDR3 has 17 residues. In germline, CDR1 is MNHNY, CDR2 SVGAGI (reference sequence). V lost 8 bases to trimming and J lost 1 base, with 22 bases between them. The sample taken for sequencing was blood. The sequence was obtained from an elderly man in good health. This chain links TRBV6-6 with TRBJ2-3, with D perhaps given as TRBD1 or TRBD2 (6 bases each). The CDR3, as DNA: TGTGCCAGCGCGGGATCGACAGGTGGGAGTGGCACAGATACGCAGTATTTT. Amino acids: CASAGSTGGSGTDTQYF.